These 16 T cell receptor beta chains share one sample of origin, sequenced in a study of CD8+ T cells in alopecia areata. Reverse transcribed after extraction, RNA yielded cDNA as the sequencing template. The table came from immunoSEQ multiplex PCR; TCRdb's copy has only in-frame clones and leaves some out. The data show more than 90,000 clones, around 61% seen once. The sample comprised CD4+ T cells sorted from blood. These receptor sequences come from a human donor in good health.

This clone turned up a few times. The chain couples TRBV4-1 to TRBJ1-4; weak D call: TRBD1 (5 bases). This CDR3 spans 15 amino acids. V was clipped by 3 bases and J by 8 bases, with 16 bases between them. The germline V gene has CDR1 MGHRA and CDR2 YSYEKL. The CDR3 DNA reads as TGCGCCAGCAGCCAGAGGGGAGGATTAGGCGAAAAACTGTTTTTT. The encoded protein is CASSQRGGLGEKLFF.

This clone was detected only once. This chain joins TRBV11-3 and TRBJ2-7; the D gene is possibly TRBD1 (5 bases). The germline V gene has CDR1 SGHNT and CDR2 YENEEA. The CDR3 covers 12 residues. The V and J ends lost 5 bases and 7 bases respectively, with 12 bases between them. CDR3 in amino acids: CASSRDSGEQYF. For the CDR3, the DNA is TGTGCCAGCAGCCGAGACAGTGGTGAGCAGTACTTC. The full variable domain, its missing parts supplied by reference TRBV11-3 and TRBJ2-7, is EAGVVQSPRYKIIEKKQPVAFWCNPISGHNTLYWYLQNLGQGPELLIRYENEEAVDDSQLPKDRFSAERLKGVDSTLKIQPAELGDSAVYLCASSRDSGEQYFGPGTRLTVT.

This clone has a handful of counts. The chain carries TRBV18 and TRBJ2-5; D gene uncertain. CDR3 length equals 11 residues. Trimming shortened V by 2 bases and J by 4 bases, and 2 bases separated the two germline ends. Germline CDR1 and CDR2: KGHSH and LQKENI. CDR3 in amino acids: CASSPIETQYF. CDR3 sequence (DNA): TGTGCCAGCTCACCAATAGAGACCCAGTACTTC.

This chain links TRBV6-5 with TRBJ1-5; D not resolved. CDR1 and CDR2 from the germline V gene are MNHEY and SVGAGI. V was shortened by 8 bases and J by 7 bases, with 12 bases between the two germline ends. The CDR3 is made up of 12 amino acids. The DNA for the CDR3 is TGTGCCAGCGCGCTAGGGAGGCAGCCCCAGCATTTT. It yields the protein CASALGRQPQHF.

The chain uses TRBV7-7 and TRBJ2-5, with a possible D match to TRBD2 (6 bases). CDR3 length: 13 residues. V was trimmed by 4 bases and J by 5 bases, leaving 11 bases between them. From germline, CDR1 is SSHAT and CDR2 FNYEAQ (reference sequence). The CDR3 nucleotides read TGTGCCAGCAGCTACAGAGGAGGGGAGACCCAGTACTTC. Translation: CASSYRGGETQYF. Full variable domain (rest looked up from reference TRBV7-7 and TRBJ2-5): GAGVSQSPRYKVTKRGQDVTLRCDPISSHATLYWYQQALGQGPEFLTYFNYEAQPDKSGLPSDRFSAERPEGSISTLTIQRTEQRDSAMYRCASSYRGGETQYFGPGTRLLVL.

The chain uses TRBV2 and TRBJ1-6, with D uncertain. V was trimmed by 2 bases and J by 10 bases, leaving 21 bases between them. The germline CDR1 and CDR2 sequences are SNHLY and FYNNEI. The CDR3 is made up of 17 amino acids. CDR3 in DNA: TGTGCCAGCAGTGAATATTTGTCCTTCGAAGTCACCTCACCCCTCCACTTT. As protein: CASSEYLSFEVTSPLHF.

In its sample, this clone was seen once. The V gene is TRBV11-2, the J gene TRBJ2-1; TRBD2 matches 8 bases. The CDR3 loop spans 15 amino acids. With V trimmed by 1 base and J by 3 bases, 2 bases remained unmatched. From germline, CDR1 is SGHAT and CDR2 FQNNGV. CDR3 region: CASSLGLAIYNEQFF. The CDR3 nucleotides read TGTGCCAGCAGCTTAGGACTAGCGATCTACAATGAGCAGTTCTTC.

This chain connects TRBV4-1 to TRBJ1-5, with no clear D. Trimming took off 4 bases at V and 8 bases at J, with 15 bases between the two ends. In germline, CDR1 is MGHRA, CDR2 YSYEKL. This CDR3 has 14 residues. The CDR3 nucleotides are TGCGCCAGCAGCCCCGATGGAACGGGTAAGCCCCAGCATTTT. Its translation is CASSPDGTGKPQHF.

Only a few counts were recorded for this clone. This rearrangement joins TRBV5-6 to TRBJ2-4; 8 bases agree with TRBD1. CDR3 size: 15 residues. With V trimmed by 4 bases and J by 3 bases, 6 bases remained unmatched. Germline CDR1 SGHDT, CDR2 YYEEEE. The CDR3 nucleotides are TGTGCCAGCAGCAGGACAGGGATCGACAAAAACATTCAGTACTTC. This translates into CASSRTGIDKNIQYF.

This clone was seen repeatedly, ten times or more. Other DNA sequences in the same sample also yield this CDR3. The CDR3 here is CASSGQGRNTGELFF. The CDR3 nucleotides read TGTGCCAGCAGTGGACAGGGAAGGAACACCGGGGAGCTGTTTTTT. The chain links TRBV2 to TRBJ2-2, with 7 bases fitting TRBD1. CDR3 size: 15 residues. The V gene end was trimmed by 4 bases and the J gene end by 1 base; junction bases not matched to a gene: 3. CDR1 and CDR2 from the germline V gene are SNHLY and FYNNEI.

DNA for the CDR3: TGTGCCATCAGTACGGGACTAAAGCAGCTCGATACAGATACGCAGTATTTT. Its protein is CAISTGLKQLDTDTQYF. The J gene is TRBJ2-3, the V gene TRBV10-3, with 7 bases identical to TRBD2. Trimming at V came to 5 bases and at J to 3 bases, leaving 14 bases not matched to a gene. Germline values: CDR1 ENHRY, CDR2 SYGVKD. This CDR3 contains 17 residues.

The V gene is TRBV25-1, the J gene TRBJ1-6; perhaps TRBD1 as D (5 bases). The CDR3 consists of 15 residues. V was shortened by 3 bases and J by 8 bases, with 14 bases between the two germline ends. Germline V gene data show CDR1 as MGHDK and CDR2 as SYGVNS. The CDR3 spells CASSDRDPRDSPLHF. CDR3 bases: TGTGCCAGCAGTGATCGGGACCCCAGGGATTCACCCCTCCACTTT.

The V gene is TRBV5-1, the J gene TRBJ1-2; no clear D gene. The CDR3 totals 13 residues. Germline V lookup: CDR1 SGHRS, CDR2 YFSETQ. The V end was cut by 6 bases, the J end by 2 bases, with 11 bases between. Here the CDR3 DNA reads TGCGCCAGCACGGCGGACTTAAACTATGGCTACACCTTC. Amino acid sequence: CASTADLNYGYTF.

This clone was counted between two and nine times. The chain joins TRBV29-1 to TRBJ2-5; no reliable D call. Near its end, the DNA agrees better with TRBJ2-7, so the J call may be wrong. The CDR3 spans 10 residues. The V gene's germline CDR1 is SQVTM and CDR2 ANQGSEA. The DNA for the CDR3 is TGCAGCGTTGGTAACGACGAGCAGTACTTC. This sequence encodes CSVGNDEQYF.

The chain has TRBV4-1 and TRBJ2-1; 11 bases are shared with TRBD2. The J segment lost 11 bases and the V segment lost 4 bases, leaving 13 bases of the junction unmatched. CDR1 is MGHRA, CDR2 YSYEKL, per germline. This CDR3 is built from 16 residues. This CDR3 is CASSPLTSGDQRKQFF. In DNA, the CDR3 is TGCGCCAGCAGCCCATTGACTAGCGGGGACCAGAGGAAGCAGTTCTTC.

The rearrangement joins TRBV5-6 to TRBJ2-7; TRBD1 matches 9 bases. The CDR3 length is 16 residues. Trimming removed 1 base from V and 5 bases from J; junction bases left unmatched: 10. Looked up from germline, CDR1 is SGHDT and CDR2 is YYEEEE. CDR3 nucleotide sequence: TGTGCCAGCAGCTTGCGCCCGGGACAGGGTGTCAACGAGCAGTACTTC. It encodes CASSLRPGQGVNEQYF.